This record covers a single T cell receptor (beta chain). These data belong to a study of blood T cell repertoires in COVID-19. Clones were read by immunoSEQ multiplex PCR, and TCRdb kept only the in-frame ones, dropping some. There are about 220,000 clones in the sample; around 84% occur only once, and 20% lies in the top ten. The CDR3 runs 10 residues. Trimming left V 5 bases short and J 8 bases short, with 7 bases between. Germline CDR1 reads SQVTM; CDR2 reads ANQGSEA. Material for sequencing was peripheral blood. The chain uses TRBV29-1 and TRBJ2-1, with D hard to call. This TCR derives from a young man with active or convalescent COVID-19. CDR3: CSVLGDEQFF. In nucleotides, the CDR3 is TGCAGCGTTTTGGGCGATGAGCAGTTCTTC.